The 11 T cell receptor beta chains listed next were all sequenced from one sample in a study of shared clonotypes between healthy human individuals. This table comes from immunoSEQ multiplex PCR, and its TCRdb copy is limited to in-frame clones, with some not included. The sample lists 2.3 million or so clones; more than 85% were seen once. The sequenced material came from naive CD4+ T cells from PBMCs. The subset: CD45RA+ positively selected. These receptors were collected from a man aged 18 to 30 in good health. Some clones in this sample may be carry-over from other donors' samples.

The CDR3 sequence: CASSSTASYNEQFF. The CDR3 DNA reads TGTGCCAGCAGCTCGACTGCTTCCTACAATGAGCAGTTCTTC. The chain uses TRBV5-4 and TRBJ2-1; D unclear. Trimming cost V 3 bases and J 1 base, with 8 bases left between them. The CDR3 runs 14 residues. CDR1 is SGHNT and CDR2 is YYREEE in the germline V gene (reference sequence).

The chain has TRBV2 and TRBJ2-5; weak D call: TRBD1 (5 bases). Matching the DNA end better, TRBJ2-7 makes the J call doubtful. The germline gives CDR1 SNHLY, CDR2 FYNNEI. The CDR3 has 13 amino acids. This CDR3 is CASRRTSSGEQYF. The CDR3, as DNA: TGTGCCAGCAGGAGGACATCGTCGGGCGAGCAGTACTTC.

The V and J genes are TRBV6-1 and TRBJ1-5; the match to TRBD1 covers 10 bases. The junction had 9 bases not matched to a gene; V was cut back by 7 bases and J by 6 bases. CDR3 length: 15 residues. The germline CDR1 and CDR2 sequences are MNHNS and SASEGT. CDR3 DNA: TGTGCCAGCATCCGGACAGGGGGAACCGGTCAGCCCCAGCATTTT. Translation: CASIRTGGTGQPQHF.

The rearrangement uses TRBV5-1 and TRBJ2-7; D is uncertain. Germline V gene lookup returns CDR1 SGHRS and CDR2 YFSETQ. The V and J ends lost 4 bases and 6 bases respectively, with 14 bases between them. This CDR3 comprises 13 residues. CDR3 residues: CASSPGLVGEQYF. Here the CDR3 DNA reads TGCGCCAGCAGCCCCGGGCTGGTTGGCGAGCAGTACTTC.

The rearrangement uses TRBV7-9 and TRBJ2-7; a weak D match, TRBD1 (6 bases). The CDR3 spans 15 residues. CDR1 and CDR2 (germline): SEHNR, FQNEAQ (reference sequence). The ends were cut back, 2 bases at V and 0 bases at J, with 11 bases in the middle. The CDR3 region has the DNA TGTGCCAGCAGCTTACCCACAGGGATCTCCTACGAGCAGTACTTC. Amino acids: CASSLPTGISYEQYF.

The J gene is TRBJ2-1, the V gene TRBV27; 8 bases map to TRBD2. This CDR3 is 16 amino acids long. The V segment lost 2 bases and the J segment 7 bases; nucleotides outside the gene matches: 10. Germline loops: CDR1 MNHEY, CDR2 SMNVEV (reference sequence). The CDR3 loop reads CASSLKGLGSMNEQFF. CDR3 sequence (DNA): TGTGCCAGCAGTTTAAAGGGACTAGGTTCTATGAATGAGCAGTTCTTC.

The chain joins TRBV19 to TRBJ2-7; D is perhaps TRBD1 (5 bases). CDR3 length equals 15 residues. V was clipped by 6 bases and J by 7 bases, with 22 bases between them. Germline CDR1 reads LNHDA; CDR2 reads SQIVND (reference sequence). CDR3 nucleotides: TGTGCCAGTAGACTGAACCCAGGGTTGGCTGGGGAGCAGTACTTC. Encoded protein: CASRLNPGLAGEQYF.

The genes are TRBV11-2 and TRBJ1-6; a weak D match, TRBD1 (5 bases). The germline V gene has CDR1 SGHAT and CDR2 FQNNGV. The CDR3 totals 16 residues. The V and J ends lost 2 bases and 8 bases respectively, with 16 bases between them. The CDR3 DNA reads as TGTGCCAGCAGCTTAAGCACCCGGGGCAACTATTCACCCCTCCACTTT. Protein sequence: CASSLSTRGNYSPLHF. Full variable domain (outside the CDR3, taken from reference TRBV11-2 and TRBJ1-6): EAGVAQSPRYKIIEKRQSVAFWCNPISGHATLYWYQQILGQGPKLLIQFQNNGVVDDSQLPKDRFSAERLKGVDSTLKIQPAKLEDSAVYLCASSLSTRGNYSPLHFGNGTRLTVT.

The chain links TRBV28 to TRBJ2-7; TRBD2 agrees at 8 bases. The CDR3 totals 15 residues. Trimming removed 6 bases from V and 4 bases from J; junction bases left unmatched: 11. The germline V gene encodes CDR1 MDHEN and CDR2 SYDVKM. Written as DNA, the CDR3 is TGTGCCAGCAGCCCGGGGGGGGCTGAGAGGTACGAGCAGTACTTC. This sequence encodes CASSPGGAERYEQYF. The variable domain in full, completed from reference TRBV28 and TRBJ2-7, reads DVKVTQSSRYLVKRTGEKVFLECVQDMDHENMFWYRQDPGLGLRLIYFSYDVKMKEKGDIPEGYSVSREKKERFSLILESASTNQTSMYLCASSPGGAERYEQYFGPGTRLTVT.

The rearrangement uses TRBV10-3 and TRBJ2-3; 12 bases agree with TRBD2. The trim removed 2 bases at V and 0 bases at J, leaving 0 bases unmatched. The CDR3 spans 16 residues. CDR1 and CDR2 from the germline V gene are ENHRY and SYGVKD. Here the CDR3 reads CAISELAGGSTDTQYF. CDR3 nucleotides: TGTGCCATCAGTGAGCTAGCGGGAGGGAGCACAGATACGCAGTATTTT.

Written as DNA, the CDR3 is TGCAGCGTTGAGCGGGTCAGACGGGAGACCCAGTACTTC. It is translated as CSVERVRRETQYF. The V call is TRBV29-1, the J call TRBJ2-5; maybe TRBD2 (5 bases). Germline V CDR1 and CDR2: SQVTM, ANQGSEA. This CDR3 contains 13 residues. V was pared by 3 bases and J by 5 bases, with 13 bases between. Full variable domain (missing parts from reference TRBV29-1 and TRBJ2-5): SAVISQKPSRDICQRGTSLTIQCQVDSQVTMMFWYRQQPGQSLTLIATANQGSEATYESGFVIDKFPISRPNLTFSTLTVSNMSPEDSSIYLCSVERVRRETQYFGPGTRLLVL.